This T cell receptor beta chain was profiled in a study of blood T cells in healthy people across ages. Findings and caveats of the study: Long-lived donors exceeded aged donors in naive CD4+ cells and diversity. Lack of knowledge of donor CMV status possibly confounded expanded clonotype changes.

Details on this clonotype: Its antigen is undetermined.

Isolation of PBMCs gave at least 6.5 million cells per sample. V was clipped by 4 bases and J by 0 bases, with 9 bases between them. Germline V lookup: CDR1 SQVTM, CDR2 ANQGSEA. This CDR3 comprises 14 residues. A J-beta primer mix and a sample-barcoded 5' primer were used in a second PCR of about 7 to 11 cycles. Every single cDNA molecule received a tag from a template-switch adaptor with 12 random nucleotides. TCRdb used MiXCR to reprocess the 5' RACE reads, holding one entry per CDR3 protein. The profile shows 1.5 million to 1.9 million distinct CDR3 sequences, under 55% of them singletons. The TCR originated in a woman younger than 30 in good health. The J gene is TRBJ1-4, the V gene TRBV29-1, with D unclear. Input material: blood. The CDR3 is CSVVVSTTNEKLFF. CDR3 coding DNA: TGCAGCGTTGTTGTGAGCACAACTAATGAAAAACTGTTTTTT.